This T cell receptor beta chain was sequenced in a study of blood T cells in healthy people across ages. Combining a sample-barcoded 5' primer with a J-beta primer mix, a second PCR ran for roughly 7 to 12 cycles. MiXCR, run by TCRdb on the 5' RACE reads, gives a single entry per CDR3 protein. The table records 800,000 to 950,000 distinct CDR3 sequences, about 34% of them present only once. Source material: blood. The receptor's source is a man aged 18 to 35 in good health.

CDR3 region: CASSLSTGGAETQYF. For the CDR3, the DNA is TGCGCCAGCAGCTTGTCTACAGGGGGTGCAGAGACCCAGTACTTC. This sequence joins TRBV5-1 and TRBJ2-5; TRBD1 matches 8 bases. After removal of 1 base from V and 4 bases from J, the junction contained 6 bases not matched to a gene. Germline loops: CDR1 SGHRS, CDR2 YFSETQ. The CDR3 is 15 residues long. The complete variable domain, with remaining parts taken from reference TRBV5-1 and TRBJ2-5, reads KAGVTQTPRYLIKTRGQQVTLSCSPISGHRSVSWYQQTPGQGLQFLFEYFSETQRNKGNFPGRFSGRQFSNSRSEMNVSTLELGDSALYLCASSLSTGGAETQYFGPGTRLLVL.